The next 17 T cell receptor beta chains were all read from a single sample in a study of cytomegalovirus exposure and HLA in healthy donors. With 60 Vbeta and 13 Jbeta primers, the PCR was carried out. Profiled with immunoSEQ multiplex PCR; TCRdb holds only in-frame clones, not every one. The repertoire holds about 130,000 clones, 81% seen once, with approximately 4% in the top ten. Sequencing was carried out using PBMCs. Receptor source: a man younger than 35 in good health and CMV-seropositive.

This chain joins TRBV5-6 and TRBJ2-5; D remains unclear. Germline-derived CDR1 and CDR2 are SGHDT and YYEEEE. The CDR3 contains 14 residues. The V end lost 0 bases, the J end lost 0 bases, and 6 bases lay between the germline ends. The CDR3 protein is CASSLGGYQETQYF. The DNA of the CDR3 is TGTGCCAGCAGCTTGGGAGGCTACCAAGAGACCCAGTACTTC. The variable domain in full, with the rest retrieved from reference TRBV5-6 and TRBJ2-5, is DAGVTQSPTHLIKTRGQQVTLRCSPKSGHDTVSWYQQALGQGPQFIFQYYEEEERQRGNFPDRFSGHQFPNYSSELNVNALLLGDSALYLCASSLGGYQETQYFGPGTRLLVL.

The CDR3 coding sequence is TGTGCCAGCAGCTTAATCGGTACCGGGGAGCTGTTTTTT. Its protein product is CASSLIGTGELFF. This chain links TRBV7-9 with TRBJ2-2; D uncertain. Germline-derived CDR1 and CDR2 are SEHNR and FQNEAQ (reference sequence). V lost 2 bases, J lost 5 bases, and 6 bases lay in between. The CDR3 contains 13 residues. Complete variable domain (other parts from reference TRBV7-9 and TRBJ2-2): DTGVSQNPRHKITKRGQNVTFRCDPISEHNRLYWYRQTLGQGPEFLTYFQNEAQLEKSRLLSDRFSAERPKGSFSTLEIQRTEQGDSAMYLCASSLIGTGELFFGEGSRLTVL.

The rearrangement links TRBV30 to TRBJ1-2; D is unclear. With 3 bases removed from V and 2 bases from J, the gap between germline ends came to 10 bases. The CDR3 totals 13 residues. Germline V gene data show CDR1 as GTSNPN and CDR2 as SVGIG (reference sequence). The CDR3 DNA reads as TGTGCCTGGAGGGCGGGCCGGAACTATGGCTACACCTTC. It codes for CAWRAGRNYGYTF.

J is TRBJ2-7 and V is TRBV28; 9 bases line up with TRBD1. CDR1 and CDR2 from the germline V gene are MDHEN and SYDVKM. J lost 5 bases, V lost 2 bases, and 4 bases had no gene match. The CDR3 loop spans 14 amino acids. CDR3 sequence reads: CASSLGGQGHEQYF. The CDR3 coding sequence is TGTGCCAGCAGTTTAGGGGGACAGGGCCACGAGCAGTACTTC.

This rearrangement joins TRBV7-6 to TRBJ2-7, with 9 positions matching TRBD1. This CDR3 contains 15 residues. CDR1 SGHVS and CDR2 FNYEAQ come from the germline V gene. V was pared by 6 bases and J by 0 bases, with 6 bases of the junction left unmatched. The CDR3 sequence: CASSQGTGSSYEQYF. CDR3 DNA: TGTGCCAGCAGTCAAGGGACAGGGAGCTCCTACGAGCAGTACTTC. The full variable domain, its missing parts supplied by reference TRBV7-6 and TRBJ2-7, is GAGVSQSPRYKVTKRGQDVALRCDPISGHVSLYWYRQALGQGPEFLTYFNYEAQQDKSGLPNDRFSAERPEGSISTLTIQRTEQRDSAMYRCASSQGTGSSYEQYFGPGTRLTVT.

The J gene is TRBJ1-2, the V gene TRBV5-1; 12 bases line up with TRBD1. Germline assignment: CDR1 SGHRS and CDR2 YFSETQ. This CDR3 comprises 14 residues. The ends lost 4 bases at V and 10 bases at J; junction bases unmatched: 8. CDR3 coding DNA: TGCGCCAGCAGCACAGGGGGGACAGGGGGCTTCTACACCTTC. Translating gives CASSTGGTGGFYTF.

The rearrangement uses TRBV18 and TRBJ1-1; the match to TRBD1 covers 7 bases. The CDR3 spans 15 residues. The germline V gene has CDR1 KGHSH and CDR2 LQKENI. J was trimmed by 5 bases and V by 4 bases; bases with no gene match: 10. The CDR3 sequence is CASSLRTGELTEAFF. The CDR3, as DNA: TGTGCCAGCTCACTTAGGACAGGCGAACTAACTGAAGCTTTCTTT.

In this sample, this clone turned up a few times. Within the sample, other DNA sequences also encode this same CDR3. V is TRBV19 and J is TRBJ1-5; TRBD1 aligns across 7 bases. With 6 bases clipped from V and 3 bases from J, the junction kept 2 bases outside the gene matches. There are 13 residues in the CDR3. The V gene's germline CDR1 is LNHDA and CDR2 SQIVND (reference sequence). The CDR3 sequence: CASSGTDNQPQHF. The DNA of the CDR3 is TGTGCCAGTAGCGGGACAGACAATCAGCCCCAGCATTTT.

The V gene is TRBV6-5, the J gene TRBJ2-5; D is undetermined. Trimming took 4 bases from V and 2 from J, leaving 17 bases between them. The CDR3 has 16 residues. Per germline, CDR1 MNHEY and CDR2 SVGAGI. As DNA, the CDR3 is TGTGCCAGCAGTTTCTCGGCGGATGACTTACAAGAGACCCAGTACTTC. Translated, it gives CASSFSADDLQETQYF.

V and J are TRBV27 and TRBJ1-6, with TRBD1 matching over 10 bases. Germline CDR1 reads MNHEY; CDR2 reads SMNVEV (reference sequence). After removal of 2 bases from V and 9 bases from J, the junction contained 7 bases not matched to a gene. This CDR3 has 16 amino acids. CDR3 bases: TGTGCCAGCAGTTTAAAGACAGGGGGCACCACTTCACCCCTCCACTTT. It yields the protein CASSLKTGGTTSPLHF.

The J gene is TRBJ2-7, the V gene TRBV30, with D possibly matching TRBD1 (6 bases). The germline V gene encodes CDR1 GTSNPN and CDR2 SVGIG (reference sequence). The CDR3 has 13 amino acids. V was cut by 3 bases and J by 5 bases, with 14 bases left in between. As DNA, the CDR3 is TGTGCCTGGAGCACAGGGAAGTCTGACGAGCAGTACTTC. It encodes CAWSTGKSDEQYF.

This chain joins TRBV21-1 and TRBJ1-2; the table's D call TRBD1 went unverified against the DNA. TRBV21-1 is designated a pseudogene. The CDR3 consists of 13 residues. This CDR3 is CASSKGQGDGYTF. The CDR3 DNA reads TGTGCCAGCAGCAAGGGACAGGGGGATGGCTACACCTTC.

This clone was picked up a small number of times. This rearrangement joins TRBV18 to TRBJ1-3; possible D gene TRBD1, 5 bases. The CDR3 covers 16 residues. V gave up 2 bases and J gave up 2 bases, with 13 bases separating them. CDR1 is KGHSH and CDR2 is LQKENI in the germline V gene. CDR3 sequence reads: CASSPVSAGTGNTIYF. CDR3 DNA sequence: TGTGCCAGCTCACCAGTATCGGCAGGGACTGGAAACACCATATATTTT.

The chain recombines TRBV7-5 with TRBJ2-5; the listed D gene, TRBD2, was not tested against the DNA. TRBV7-5 is given as a pseudogene. The CDR3 loop spans 13 amino acids. CDR3 region: CADLASSKETQYF. The CDR3 nucleotides are TGTGCTGACCTTGCTAGCAGTAAAGAGACCCAGTACTTC.

As regards this clone: One end of the junction varies from germline; a read error may be responsible. This chain joins TRBV7-2 and TRBJ2-3; 7 positions match TRBD2. The CDR3 covers 15 residues. From germline, CDR1 is SGHTA and CDR2 FQGNSA. CDR3 DNA: TGTGCCAGCAGTTTAGCAGCGGGAAGTACAGATACGCAGTATTTT. Encoded protein: CASSLAAGSTDTQYF.

The gene calls are TRBV5-1 and TRBJ2-7; no clear D. Germline CDR1 reads SGHRS; CDR2 reads YFSETQ. V was pared by 0 bases and J by 1 base, with 5 bases between. This CDR3 spans 13 amino acids. CDR3 protein: CASSLDGSYEQYF. Here the CDR3 DNA reads TGCGCCAGCAGCTTGGACGGTTCCTACGAGCAGTACTTC.

This clone was detected only a few times. The chain joins TRBV6-5 to TRBJ2-1, with D tentatively TRBD1 (5 bases). CDR1 is MNHEY and CDR2 is SVGAGI in the germline V gene. The CDR3 covers 15 residues. V gave up 2 bases and J gave up 7 bases, with 15 bases separating them. The CDR3 DNA reads TGTGCCAGCAGTTACCATGGCAGGGCGGTGAATGAGCAGTTCTTC. It codes for CASSYHGRAVNEQFF.